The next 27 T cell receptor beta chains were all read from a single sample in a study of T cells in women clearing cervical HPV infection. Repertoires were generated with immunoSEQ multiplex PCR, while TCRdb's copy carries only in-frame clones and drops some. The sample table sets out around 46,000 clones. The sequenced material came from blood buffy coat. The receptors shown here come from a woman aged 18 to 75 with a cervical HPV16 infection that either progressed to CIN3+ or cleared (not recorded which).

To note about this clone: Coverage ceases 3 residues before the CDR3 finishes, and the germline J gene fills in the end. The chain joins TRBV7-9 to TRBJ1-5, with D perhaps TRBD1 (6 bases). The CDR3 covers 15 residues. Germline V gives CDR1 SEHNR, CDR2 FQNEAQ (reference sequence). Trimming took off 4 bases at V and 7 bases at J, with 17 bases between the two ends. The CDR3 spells CASSSTGWGMQPQHF. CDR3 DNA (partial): TGTGCCAGCAGCTCGACAGGCTGGGGGATGCAGCCC.

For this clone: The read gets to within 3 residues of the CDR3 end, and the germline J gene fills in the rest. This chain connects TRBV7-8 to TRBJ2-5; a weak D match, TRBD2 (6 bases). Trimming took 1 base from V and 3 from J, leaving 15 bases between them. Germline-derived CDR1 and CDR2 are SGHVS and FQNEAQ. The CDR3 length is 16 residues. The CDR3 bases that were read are TGTGCCAGCAGCTTAGGGCCCGGGGGTGACGAAGAGACC. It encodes CASSLGPGGDEET. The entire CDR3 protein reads CASSLGPGGDEETQYF.

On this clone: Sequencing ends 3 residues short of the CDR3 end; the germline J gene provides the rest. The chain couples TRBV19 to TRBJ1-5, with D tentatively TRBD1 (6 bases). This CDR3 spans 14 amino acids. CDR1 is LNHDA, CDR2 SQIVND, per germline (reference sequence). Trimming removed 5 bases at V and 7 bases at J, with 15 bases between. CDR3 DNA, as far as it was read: TGTGCCAGTAGTGAGGAGACAGGAGGACAGCCC. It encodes CASSEETGGQP. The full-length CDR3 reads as CASSEETGGQPQHF.

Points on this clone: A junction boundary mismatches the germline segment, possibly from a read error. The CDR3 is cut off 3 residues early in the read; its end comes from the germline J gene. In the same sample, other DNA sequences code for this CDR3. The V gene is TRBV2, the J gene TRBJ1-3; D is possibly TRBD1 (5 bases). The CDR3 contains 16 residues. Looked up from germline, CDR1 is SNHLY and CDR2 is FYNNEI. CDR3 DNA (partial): TGTGCCAGCAGTGAAGAGATGGGCAGGGCTGGGAACACA. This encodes CASSEEMGRAGNT. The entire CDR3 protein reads CASSEEMGRAGNTIYF.

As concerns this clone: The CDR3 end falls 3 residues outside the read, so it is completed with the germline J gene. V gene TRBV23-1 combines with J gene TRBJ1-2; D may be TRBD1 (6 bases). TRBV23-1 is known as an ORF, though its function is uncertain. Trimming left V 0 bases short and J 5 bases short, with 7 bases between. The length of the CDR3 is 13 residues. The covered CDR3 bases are TGCGCCAGCAGTCAATCGGGGACATATGGC. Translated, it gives CASSQSGTYG. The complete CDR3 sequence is CASSQSGTYGYTF.

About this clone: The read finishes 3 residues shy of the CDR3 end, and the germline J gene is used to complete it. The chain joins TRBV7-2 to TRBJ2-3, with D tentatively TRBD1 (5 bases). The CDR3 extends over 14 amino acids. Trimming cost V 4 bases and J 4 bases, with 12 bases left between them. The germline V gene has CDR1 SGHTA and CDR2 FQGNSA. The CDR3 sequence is CASSSLLQADTQYF. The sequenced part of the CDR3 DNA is TGTGCCAGCAGCTCCCTATTACAGGCAGATACG.

CDR3: CASSLRLTNEKLFF. The CDR3 DNA, read in part, is TGTGCCAGCAGTTTAAGGCTCACTAATGAAAAG. This chain connects TRBV7-9 to TRBJ2-2; D remains ambiguous. The DNA ends 3 residues before the CDR3 does, and the rest of the CDR3 is filled in from the germline J gene. Germline CDR1 and CDR2: SEHNR and FQNEAQ (reference sequence). The CDR3 runs 14 residues.

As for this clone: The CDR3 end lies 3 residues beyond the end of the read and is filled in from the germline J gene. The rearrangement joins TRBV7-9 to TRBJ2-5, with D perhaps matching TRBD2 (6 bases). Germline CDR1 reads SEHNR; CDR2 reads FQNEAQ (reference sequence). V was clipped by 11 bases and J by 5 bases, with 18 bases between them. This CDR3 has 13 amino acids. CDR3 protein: CAGGVTQQETQYF. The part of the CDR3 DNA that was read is TGTGCCGGCGGGGTGACTCAACAGGAGACC.

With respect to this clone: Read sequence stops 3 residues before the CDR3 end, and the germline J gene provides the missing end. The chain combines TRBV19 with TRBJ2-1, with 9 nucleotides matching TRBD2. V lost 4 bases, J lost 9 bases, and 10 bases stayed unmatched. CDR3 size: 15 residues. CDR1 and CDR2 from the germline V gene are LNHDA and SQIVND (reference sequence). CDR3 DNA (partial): TGTGCCAGTAGTAGGTTATTAGCGGGAGCGGCTGAG. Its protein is CASSRLLAGAAE. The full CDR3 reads CASSRLLAGAAEQFF.

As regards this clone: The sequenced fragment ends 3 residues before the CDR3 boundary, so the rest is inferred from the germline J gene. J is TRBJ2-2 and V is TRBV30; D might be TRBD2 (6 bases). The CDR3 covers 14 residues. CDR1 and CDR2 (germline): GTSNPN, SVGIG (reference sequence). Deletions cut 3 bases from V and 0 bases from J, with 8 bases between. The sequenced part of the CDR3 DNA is TGTGCCTGGAGACGGGGGTCGAACACCGGGGAG. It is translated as CAWRRGSNTGE. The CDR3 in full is CAWRRGSNTGELFF.

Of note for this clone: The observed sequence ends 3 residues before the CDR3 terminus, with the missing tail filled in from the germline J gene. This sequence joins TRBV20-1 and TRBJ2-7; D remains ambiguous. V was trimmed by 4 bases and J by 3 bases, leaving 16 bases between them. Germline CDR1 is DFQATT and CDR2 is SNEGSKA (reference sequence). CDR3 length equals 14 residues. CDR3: CSANTGSYLYEQYF. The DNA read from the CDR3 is TGCAGTGCTAATACCGGGTCCTACCTCTACGAG.

CDR3 in amino acids: CASSPPNQGRDEQFF. The sequenced part of the CDR3 DNA is TGTGCCAGCTCACCACCGAACCAGGGTAGGGATGAG. The chain has TRBV18 and TRBJ2-1, with a weak D call TRBD1 (5 bases). Coverage ceases 3 residues before the CDR3 finishes, and the germline J gene fills in the end. Trimming shortened V by 0 bases and J by 8 bases, and 14 bases separated the two germline ends. CDR3 length equals 15 residues. Germline CDR1 KGHSH, CDR2 LQKENI.

The DNA read from the CDR3 is TGTGCCTGGAGGAATTTTCAGGGGGCCCAGGGC. Translation: CAWRNFQGAQG. The whole CDR3 sequence is CAWRNFQGAQGYTF. V gene TRBV30 combines with J gene TRBJ1-2; 8 bases agree with TRBD1. From the germline J gene comes the end of the CDR3, since the read stops 3 residues before it. The V gene's germline CDR1 is GTSNPN and CDR2 SVGIG (reference sequence). This CDR3 comprises 14 residues.

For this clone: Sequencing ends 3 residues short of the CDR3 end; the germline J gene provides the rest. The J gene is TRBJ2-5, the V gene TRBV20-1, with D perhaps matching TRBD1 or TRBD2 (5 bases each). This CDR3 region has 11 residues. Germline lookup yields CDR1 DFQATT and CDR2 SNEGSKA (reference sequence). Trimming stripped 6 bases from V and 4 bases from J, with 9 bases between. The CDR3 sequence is CSAQRGETQYF. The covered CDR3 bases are TGCAGTGCGCAGAGGGGAGAGACC.

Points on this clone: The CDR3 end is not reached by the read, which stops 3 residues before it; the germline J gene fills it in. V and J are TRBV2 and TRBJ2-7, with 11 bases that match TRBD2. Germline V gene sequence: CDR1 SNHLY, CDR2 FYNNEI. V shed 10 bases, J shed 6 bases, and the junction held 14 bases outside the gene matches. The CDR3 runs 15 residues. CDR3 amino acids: CATTTILAGGGEQYF. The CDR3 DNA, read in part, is TGTGCCACCACTACCATCCTAGCGGGAGGCGGCGAG.

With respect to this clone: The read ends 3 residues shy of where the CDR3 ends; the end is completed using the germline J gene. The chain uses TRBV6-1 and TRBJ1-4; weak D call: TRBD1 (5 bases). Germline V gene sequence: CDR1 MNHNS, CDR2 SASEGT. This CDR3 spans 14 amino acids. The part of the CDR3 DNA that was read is TGTGCCAGCAGTGGGGGGGTCTATAATTCACCA. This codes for CASSGGVYNSP. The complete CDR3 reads CASSGGVYNSPLFF.

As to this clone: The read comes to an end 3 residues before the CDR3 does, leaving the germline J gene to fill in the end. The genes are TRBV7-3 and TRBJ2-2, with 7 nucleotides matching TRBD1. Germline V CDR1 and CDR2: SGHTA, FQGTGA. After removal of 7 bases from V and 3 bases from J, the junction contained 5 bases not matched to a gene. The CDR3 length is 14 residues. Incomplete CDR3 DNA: TGTGCCAGCAAAGGACAGGTGGACACCGGGGAG. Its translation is CASKGQVDTGE. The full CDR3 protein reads CASKGQVDTGELFF.

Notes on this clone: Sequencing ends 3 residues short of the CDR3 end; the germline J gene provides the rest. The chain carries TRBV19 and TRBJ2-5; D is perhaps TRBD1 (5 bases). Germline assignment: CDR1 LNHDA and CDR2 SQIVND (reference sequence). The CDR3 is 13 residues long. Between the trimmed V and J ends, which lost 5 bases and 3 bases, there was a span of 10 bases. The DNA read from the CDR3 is TGTGCCAGTAGTTCAGGGAAAAAAGAGACC. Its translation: CASSSGKKET. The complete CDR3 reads CASSSGKKETQYF.

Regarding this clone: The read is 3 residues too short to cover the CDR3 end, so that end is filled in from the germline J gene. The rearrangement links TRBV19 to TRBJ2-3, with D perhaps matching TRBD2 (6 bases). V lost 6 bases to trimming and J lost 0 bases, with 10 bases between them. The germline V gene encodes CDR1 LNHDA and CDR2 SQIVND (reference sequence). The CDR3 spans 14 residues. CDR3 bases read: TGTGCCAGTAGCCGCGGGGTTAGCACAGATACG. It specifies CASSRGVSTDT. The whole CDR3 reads CASSRGVSTDTQYF.

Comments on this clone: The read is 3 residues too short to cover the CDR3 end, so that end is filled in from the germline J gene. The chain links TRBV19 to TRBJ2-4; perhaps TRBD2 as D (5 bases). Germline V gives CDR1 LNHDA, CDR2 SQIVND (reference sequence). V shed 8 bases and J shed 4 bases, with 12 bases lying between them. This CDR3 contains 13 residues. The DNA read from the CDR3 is TGTGCCAGTTCCCCGCGGGCAAAAAACATT. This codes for CASSPRAKNI. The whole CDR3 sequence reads CASSPRAKNIQYF.

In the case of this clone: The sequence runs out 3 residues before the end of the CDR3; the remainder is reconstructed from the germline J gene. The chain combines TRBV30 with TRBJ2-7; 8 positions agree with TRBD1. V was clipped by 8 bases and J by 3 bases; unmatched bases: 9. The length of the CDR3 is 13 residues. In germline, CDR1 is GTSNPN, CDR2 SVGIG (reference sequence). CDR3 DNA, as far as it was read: TGTGCCGCCCTGACAGGGGCCCACTACGAG. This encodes CAALTGAHYE. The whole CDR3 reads CAALTGAHYEQYF.

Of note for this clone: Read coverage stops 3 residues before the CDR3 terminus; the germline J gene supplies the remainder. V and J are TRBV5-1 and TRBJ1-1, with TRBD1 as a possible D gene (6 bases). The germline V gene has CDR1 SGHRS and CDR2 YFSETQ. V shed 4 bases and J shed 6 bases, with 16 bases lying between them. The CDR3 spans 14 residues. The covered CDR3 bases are TGCGCCAGCAGCCTGGGACAAACATTCTCTGAA. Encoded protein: CASSLGQTFSE. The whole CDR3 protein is CASSLGQTFSEAFF.

The CDR3 bases that were read are TGTGCCAGCAGCTCCGCCGGGACAGGGAGGTTCCCA. It yields the protein CASSSAGTGRFP. The complete CDR3 sequence is CASSSAGTGRFPLFF. The chain combines TRBV11-1 with TRBJ1-4, with TRBD1 matching 9 bases. The observed sequence ends 3 residues before the CDR3 terminus, with the missing tail filled in from the germline J gene. The CDR3 runs 15 residues. CDR1 and CDR2 from the germline V gene are SGHAT and FQDESV (reference sequence). The variable domain in full, completed from reference TRBV11-1 and TRBJ1-4, reads EAEVAQSPRYKITEKSQAVAFWCDPISGHATLYWYRQILGQGPELLVQFQDESVVDDSQLPKDRFSAERLKGVDSTLKIQPAELGDSAMYLCASSSAGTGRFPLFFGSGTQLSVL.

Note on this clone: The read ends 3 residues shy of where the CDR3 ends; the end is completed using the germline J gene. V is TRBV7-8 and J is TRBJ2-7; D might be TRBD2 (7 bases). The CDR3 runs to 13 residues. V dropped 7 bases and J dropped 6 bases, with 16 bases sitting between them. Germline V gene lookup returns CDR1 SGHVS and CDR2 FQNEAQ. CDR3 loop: CASTLGGAGEQYF. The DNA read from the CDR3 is TGTGCCAGCACTTTGGGGGGGGCTGGCGAG.

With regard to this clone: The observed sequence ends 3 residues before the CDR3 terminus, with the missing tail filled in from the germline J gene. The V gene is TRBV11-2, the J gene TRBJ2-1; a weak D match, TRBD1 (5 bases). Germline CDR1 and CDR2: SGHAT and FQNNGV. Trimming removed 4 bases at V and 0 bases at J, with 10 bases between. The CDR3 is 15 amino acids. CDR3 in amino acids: CASSYRTSSYNEQFF. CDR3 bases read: TGTGCCAGCAGCTACAGGACAAGCTCCTACAATGAG.

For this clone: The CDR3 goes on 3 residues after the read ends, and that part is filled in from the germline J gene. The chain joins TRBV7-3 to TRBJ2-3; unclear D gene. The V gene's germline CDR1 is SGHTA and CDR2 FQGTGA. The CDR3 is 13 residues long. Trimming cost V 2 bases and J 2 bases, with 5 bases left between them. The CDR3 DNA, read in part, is TGTGCCAGCAGCTTATCCTACACAGATACG. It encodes CASSLSYTDT. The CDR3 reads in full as CASSLSYTDTQYF.

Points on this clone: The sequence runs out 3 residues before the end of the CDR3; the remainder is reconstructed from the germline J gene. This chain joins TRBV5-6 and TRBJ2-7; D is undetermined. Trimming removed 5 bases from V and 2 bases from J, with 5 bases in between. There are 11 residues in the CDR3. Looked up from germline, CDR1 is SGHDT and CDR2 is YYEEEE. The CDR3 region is CASSSTYEQYF. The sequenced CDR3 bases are TGTGCCAGCAGTTCTACCTACGAG. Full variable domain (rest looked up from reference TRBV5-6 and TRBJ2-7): DAGVTQSPTHLIKTRGQQVTLRCSPKSGHDTVSWYQQALGQGPQFIFQYYEEEERQRGNFPDRFSGHQFPNYSSELNVNALLLGDSALYLCASSSTYEQYFGPGTRLTVT.